The 6 T cell receptor beta chains below come from one sample, sequenced in a study of blood T cell repertoires in COVID-19 (dated by TCRdb to 2019 to 2021). The library was produced with the immunoSEQ multiplex PCR assay. In its TCRdb copy, this immuneACCESS table keeps in-frame sequences only and misses some clones. Where compared with another copy, unresolved V genes explain less than half of these, and the others have no known cause. In this sample the table shows more than 150,000 clones, less than 85% of which occur a single time. Approximately 13% of the sample is taken by the ten largest. The specimen sequenced was peripheral blood. The receptors shown here come from a man aged 50-60 years who had recovered from COVID-19.

The chain employs TRBV20-1 and TRBJ2-1, with D perhaps TRBD2 (5 bases). The germline CDR1 and CDR2 sequences are DFQATT and SNEGSKA (reference sequence). The CDR3 sequence is 11 residues long. V was trimmed by 2 bases and J by 10 bases, leaving 9 bases between them. CDR3 sequence reads: CSARSGGEQFF. CDR3 DNA: TGCAGTGCTAGATCCGGCGGGGAGCAGTTCTTC.

The genes are TRBV11-3 and TRBJ2-2; 7 bases line up with TRBD1. The CDR3 runs 14 residues. Germline CDR1 SGHNT, CDR2 YENEEA. V lost 1 base, J lost 6 bases, and 2 bases stayed unmatched. The CDR3 DNA sequence: TGTGCCAGCAGCTTAGGACAGGGTCCCGGGGAGCTGTTTTTT. Its translation: CASSLGQGPGELFF.

The rearrangement uses TRBV27 and TRBJ2-1; 13 bases line up with TRBD2. Looked up from germline, CDR1 is MNHEY and CDR2 is SMNVEV (reference sequence). The CDR3 length is 15 residues. V trimming: 6 bases; J trimming: 5 bases; junction bases outside the gene matches: 4. The CDR3 DNA is TGTGCCAGCAGCCAGACTAGCGGGGGGAACAATGAGCAGTTCTTC. Protein product: CASSQTSGGNNEQFF.

The chain carries TRBV7-9 and TRBJ1-1, with no clear D. The V gene lost 5 bases and the J gene lost 4 bases, with 14 bases spanning the gap. Germline V lookup: CDR1 SEHNR, CDR2 FQNEAQ (reference sequence). The CDR3 extends over 14 amino acids. CDR3: CASSRMLEGTEAFF. Written as DNA, the CDR3 is TGTGCCAGCAGCCGCATGCTGGAGGGCACTGAAGCTTTCTTT.

The rearrangement uses TRBV5-1 and TRBJ2-2; a weak D match, TRBD1 (6 bases). The V and J ends lost 1 base and 8 bases respectively, with 12 bases between them. The CDR3 spans 14 residues. In germline, CDR1 is SGHRS, CDR2 YFSETQ. CDR3 in amino acids: CASSLNRESGELFF. CDR3 nucleotide sequence: TGCGCCAGCAGCTTGAACAGGGAATCGGGGGAGCTGTTTTTT.

The chain combines TRBV28 with TRBJ1-5, with 11 nucleotides matching TRBD1. There are 14 residues in the CDR3. V gave up 6 bases and J gave up 5 bases; unmatched junction bases: 3. Germline V gene sequence: CDR1 MDHEN, CDR2 SYDVKM. CDR3 region: CASSPGQGDQPQHF. The CDR3 bases are TGTGCCAGCAGCCCGGGACAGGGGGATCAGCCCCAGCATTTT.